Listed below are T cell receptor beta chains from one sample, sequenced in a study of naive and memory T cell subsets. Each CDR3 protein is one row after TCRdb ran MiXCR on the UMI-ligation and nested PCR reads. The data show roughly 130,000 distinct CDR3 sequences, 35% to 45% seen once. The sequenced material came from central memory CD4+ T cells from blood. The receptors originated from a human donor in good health. Each CDR3 is given with its conserved first and last residue. Fields, in order: V gene, clone size, D gene, J gene, CDR3 DNA, CDR3 protein. The D gene is left open where the match is weak. A clone size is listed for some rows: how often the clone was seen (once, few, many), or a class if it is expanded.

V: TRBV27; size: few; D: TRBD1; J: TRBJ2-7; DNA: TGTGCCAGCAGTTTAAACAGGGGCCACGAGCAGTACTTC; CDR3: CASSLNRGHEQYF
V: TRBV29-1; size: few; D: TRBD2; J: TRBJ2-5; DNA: TGCAGCGTTGAGGGTACAGGACTAGCGGGAGGTCTAGAGACCCAGTACTTC; CDR3: CSVEGTGLAGGLETQYF
V: TRBV7-8; size: few; D: NA; J: TRBJ2-1; DNA: TGTGCCAGCAGCTTAAAGAGGACGCTAGGCAATGAGCAGTTCTTC; CDR3: CASSLKRTLGNEQFF
V: TRBV20-1; size: NA; D: TRBD2; J: TRBJ2-3; DNA: TGCAGTGCTAGAGTCCCTAGCGGGTCCACAGATACGCAGTATTTT; CDR3: CSARVPSGSTDTQYF
V: TRBV5-8; size: NA; D: TRBD1; J: TRBJ1-5; DNA: TGTGCCAGCAGCTTGGGGGAGGGGGCGCCCCAGCATTTT; CDR3: CASSLGEGAPQHF
V: TRBV9; size: once; D: TRBD2; J: TRBJ2-3; DNA: TGTGCCAGCAGCGAGAGAACTAGCGGAGGCACAGATACGCAGTATTTT; CDR3: CASSERTSGGTDTQYF
V: TRBV5-6; size: NA; D: TRBD1; J: TRBJ1-4; DNA: TGTGCCAGCAGCCGGACAGGGTCGGGGGAAAAACTGTTTTTT; CDR3: CASSRTGSGEKLFF
V: TRBV20-1; size: NA; D: NA; J: TRBJ2-7; DNA: TGCAGTGCTAGTGGCAGGGGCCCCTACGAGCAGTACTTC; CDR3: CSASGRGPYEQYF
V: TRBV28; size: few; D: TRBD2; J: TRBJ2-3; DNA: TGTGCCAGCAGTTTAAGCGGGGGCCGTCGCGACACAGATACGCAGTATTTT; CDR3: CASSLSGGRRDTDTQYF
V: TRBV30; size: NA; D: NA; J: TRBJ2-1; DNA: TGTGCCTGGAGCTTTTCCGGGACAAGACAGCCGAAGGTCGTTTACGGCTACAATGAGCAGTTCTTC; CDR3: CAWSFSGTRQPKVVYGYNEQFF
V: TRBV3-1; size: NA; D: TRBD2; J: TRBJ2-7; DNA: TGTGCCAGCAGCCCGGCCCCAACTAGCGTACGGGGCGAGCAGTACTTC; CDR3: CASSPAPTSVRGEQYF
V: TRBV4-1; size: few; D: NA; J: TRBJ1-5; DNA: TGCGCCAGCAGCCAAGATCTTGGGGACAGCAATCAGCCCCAGCATTTT; CDR3: CASSQDLGDSNQPQHF
V: TRBV20-1; size: NA; D: NA; J: TRBJ2-1; DNA: TGCAGTCCGGCGGGAAGCTCCTACAATGAGCAGTTCTTC; CDR3: CSPAGSSYNEQFF
V: TRBV30; size: NA; D: TRBD2; J: TRBJ2-1; DNA: TGTGCCTGGGGGGTCCGGACTAGAAGATACAATGAGCAGTTCTTC; CDR3: CAWGVRTRRYNEQFF
V: TRBV28; size: NA; D: NA; J: TRBJ2-3; DNA: TGTGCCAGCAGTCCCCCCCCCGCCTTGACGCAGTATTTT; CDR3: CASSPPPALTQYF
V: TRBV20-1; size: NA; D: NA; J: TRBJ1-5; DNA: TGCAGTGCTACCGACAATTCGTATCAGCCCCAGCATTTT; CDR3: CSATDNSYQPQHF
V: TRBV7-2; size: NA; D: NA; J: TRBJ2-1; DNA: TGTGCCAGCAGCACCCCTAGGAACAATGAGCAGTTCTTC; CDR3: CASSTPRNNEQFF
V: TRBV10-3; size: few; D: NA; J: TRBJ2-7; DNA: TGTGCCATCAGTGCAGGAGACGAGCAGTACTTC; CDR3: CAISAGDEQYF
V: TRBV27; size: NA; D: TRBD2; J: TRBJ2-3; DNA: TGTGCCAGCAGTCTGAGCGGGGTTAGCACAGATACGCAGTATTTT; CDR3: CASSLSGVSTDTQYF
V: TRBV5-6; size: few; D: NA; J: TRBJ2-7; DNA: TGTGCCAGCAGCCCCTTGGGGCGAGGAGCCTCCTACGAGCAGTACTTC; CDR3: CASSPLGRGASYEQYF
V: TRBV5-5; size: few; D: TRBD2; J: TRBJ2-1; DNA: TGTGCCAGCAGCTTTTATAGCGGGGCCTCCTACAATGAGCAGTTCTTC; CDR3: CASSFYSGASYNEQFF
V: TRBV15; size: NA; D: NA; J: TRBJ2-2; DNA: TGTGCCACCAGATCGGACAGGAACACCGGGGAGCTGTTTTTT; CDR3: CATRSDRNTGELFF
V: TRBV5-1; size: NA; D: TRBD1; J: TRBJ1-4; DNA: TGCGCCAGCAGCTTGGGACCACAGGGGACTAATGAAAAACTGTTTTTT; CDR3: CASSLGPQGTNEKLFF
V: TRBV11-2; size: few; D: TRBD1; J: TRBJ1-1; DNA: TGTGCCAGCAGCATTCGGACAGGGATGAACACTGAAGCTTTCTTT; CDR3: CASSIRTGMNTEAFF
V: TRBV5-1; size: few; D: NA; J: TRBJ2-7; DNA: TGCGCCAGCAGCTTGGATTTTGGTTGGGGCGAGCAGTACTTC; CDR3: CASSLDFGWGEQYF
V: TRBV5-6; size: NA; D: TRBD1; J: TRBJ1-5; DNA: TGTGCCAGCAGCTTTTCAGCGGGGACAGGGGGCCTGCCCCAGCATTTT; CDR3: CASSFSAGTGGLPQHF
V: TRBV11-2; size: NA; D: TRBD1; J: TRBJ2-5; DNA: TGTGCCAGCAGCTCGCCCTACCAGGACAGGGGCACCCTCGAGACCCAGTACTTC; CDR3: CASSSPYQDRGTLETQYF
V: TRBV28; size: NA; D: TRBD2; J: TRBJ2-1; DNA: TGTGCCAGCAGACTAGCGGGAGTCCTCAATGAGCAGTTCTTC; CDR3: CASRLAGVLNEQFF
V: TRBV20-1; size: many; D: TRBD2; J: TRBJ2-7; DNA: TGCAGTGCTAAAGTAGCGGGAGGGGCCTACGAGCAGTACTTC; CDR3: CSAKVAGGAYEQYF
V: TRBV20-1; size: NA; D: NA; J: TRBJ1-1; DNA: TGCAGTGCTAGTCCGAGCGGTCGCGTGAACACTGAAGCTTTCTTT; CDR3: CSASPSGRVNTEAFF
V: TRBV2; size: NA; D: TRBD1; J: TRBJ1-3; DNA: TGTGCCAGCGGACAGGGGCCCCGCTCTGGAAACACCATATATTTT; CDR3: CASGQGPRSGNTIYF
V: TRBV11-2; size: NA; D: NA; J: TRBJ1-5; DNA: TGTGCCAGCAGCTTAGATTGGGGGAGCAATCAGCCCCAGCATTTT; CDR3: CASSLDWGSNQPQHF
V: TRBV20-1; size: NA; D: NA; J: TRBJ2-6; DNA: TGCAGTGCTTCCAGACAGGCCTCTGGGGCCAACGTCCTGACTTTC; CDR3: CSASRQASGANVLTF
V: TRBV5-5; size: few; D: NA; J: TRBJ1-3; DNA: TGTGCCAGCAGCACCCGACCAGGAAACACCATATATTTT; CDR3: CASSTRPGNTIYF
V: TRBV29-1; size: NA; D: NA; J: TRBJ2-7; DNA: TGCAGCGCCACGCCCGGGACACAGAGCTCCTACGAGCAGTACTTC; CDR3: CSATPGTQSSYEQYF
V: TRBV5-1; size: NA; D: TRBD2; J: TRBJ2-1; DNA: TGCGCCAGCAGCTTGGCGGGCGGACTAGCAAATGAGCAGTTCTTC; CDR3: CASSLAGGLANEQFF
V: TRBV19; size: few; D: NA; J: TRBJ2-2; DNA: TGTGCCAGTAGGCGTCAAAGGGACACCGGGGAGCTGTTTTTT; CDR3: CASRRQRDTGELFF
V: TRBV12-3/TRBV12-4; size: NA; D: NA; J: TRBJ2-1; DNA: TGTGCCAGCGCGGTTATAGATGAGCAGTTCTTC; CDR3: CASAVIDEQFF
V: TRBV28; size: once; D: TRBD2; J: TRBJ2-7; DNA: TGTGCCAGCAGTTCCCCCACTAGCGGAAGCTCCTACGAGCAGTACTTC; CDR3: CASSSPTSGSSYEQYF
V: TRBV12-3/TRBV12-4; size: few; D: NA; J: TRBJ1-1; DNA: TGTGCCAGCTCCGTTCGGGGAGAAGCTTTCTTT; CDR3: CASSVRGEAFF
V: TRBV12-3/TRBV12-4; size: NA; D: NA; J: TRBJ2-3; DNA: TGTGCCAGCAGACGAGAGACATCGATTACAGATACGCAGTATTTT; CDR3: CASRRETSITDTQYF
V: TRBV11-2; size: NA; D: NA; J: TRBJ2-1; DNA: TGTGCCAGCAGCTTAGATCGGCTGGATAATGAGCAGTTCTTC; CDR3: CASSLDRLDNEQFF
V: TRBV27; size: few; D: NA; J: TRBJ2-7; DNA: TGTGCCAGCAGTACCGGGAGTTGGATGGACGAGCAGTACTTC; CDR3: CASSTGSWMDEQYF
V: TRBV3-1; size: few; D: NA; J: TRBJ2-1; DNA: TGTGCCAGCAGCCAAGATACTAGAACTTACAATGAGCAGTTCTTC; CDR3: CASSQDTRTYNEQFF
V: TRBV25-1; size: NA; D: NA; J: TRBJ2-5; DNA: TGTGCCAGCAGTGGCCCAGGCAGGGCCCAAGAGACCCAGTACTTC; CDR3: CASSGPGRAQETQYF
V: TRBV7-9; size: NA; D: NA; J: TRBJ2-1; DNA: TGTGCCAGCAGCTTAGGACAGGGACTCGACAATGAGCAGTTCTTC; CDR3: CASSLGQGLDNEQFF
V: TRBV20-1; size: NA; D: TRBD1; J: TRBJ1-5; DNA: TGCAGTGCTAGACAATGGGCAGGGGGCTCTGCTCAGCCCCAGCATTTT; CDR3: CSARQWAGGSAQPQHF
V: TRBV11-2; size: NA; D: NA; J: TRBJ1-1; DNA: TGTGCCAGCAGCTCGCTCGGGGGGGTGAACACTGAAGCTTTCTTT; CDR3: CASSSLGGVNTEAFF
V: TRBV28; size: NA; D: TRBD1; J: TRBJ1-5; DNA: TGTGCCAGCAGTTTGGGAGGGGGCTTTCAGCCCCAGCATTTT; CDR3: CASSLGGGFQPQHF
V: TRBV28; size: NA; D: NA; J: TRBJ2-4; DNA: TGTGCCAGCAGTTCCGGGACTCTACAAAACATTCAGTACTTC; CDR3: CASSSGTLQNIQYF
V: TRBV20-1; size: NA; D: TRBD1; J: TRBJ1-6; DNA: TGCAGTGCTAGAGACTGGGACAGGGGATTCGGATCACCCCTCCACTTT; CDR3: CSARDWDRGFGSPLHF
V: TRBV7-7; size: NA; D: NA; J: TRBJ2-5; DNA: TGTGCTAGCAGCTTGGGGCTAGGAGAGACCCAGTACTTC; CDR3: CASSLGLGETQYF
V: TRBV18; size: NA; D: NA; J: TRBJ1-5; DNA: TGTGCCAGCTCACCGACAGGAGGGAGTCAGCCCCAGCATTTT; CDR3: CASSPTGGSQPQHF
V: TRBV9; size: NA; D: TRBD2; J: TRBJ2-2; DNA: TGTGCCAGCAGCTCCAGCGGGAGGACTACCGGGGAGCTGTTTTTT; CDR3: CASSSSGRTTGELFF
V: TRBV19; size: NA; D: NA; J: TRBJ1-5; DNA: TGTGCCAGTAGTAAGGGGGGCTTCAATCAGCCCCAGCATTTT; CDR3: CASSKGGFNQPQHF